Sequencing of this TCR beta chain was carried out in a study of T cells after yellow fever vaccination. Study outcomes and limitations: FACS-sorted repertoires could contain abundant clonotypes contaminating from the bulk population. Although the secondary response was weaker, it peaked faster, at day 5 versus 15.

The V segment lost 8 bases and the J segment 12 bases; nucleotides outside the gene matches: 3. CDR3 size: 10 residues. It was through 5'RACE template switching that TCR cDNA was made, with a universal primer site and UMIs added. Each CDR3 protein is one row after TCRdb ran MiXCR on the 5' RACE reads. The profile covers about 350,000 distinct CDR3 sequences, with about 9.9% appearing a single time and roughly a sixth taken by the ten largest. Comments on this clonotype: Its antigen is still unknown.

The chain carries TRBV12-3 or TRBV12-4 and TRBJ2-1; 8 positions agree with TRBD1. This sample comprised PBMCs, obtained on the day of the first yellow fever vaccination. This receptor was taken from a man between 18 and 35 years old who received the YFV17D yellow fever vaccine. This CDR3 is CASSGGGQFF. The CDR3, as DNA: TGTGCCAGCTCAGGGGGCGGGCAGTTCTTC.